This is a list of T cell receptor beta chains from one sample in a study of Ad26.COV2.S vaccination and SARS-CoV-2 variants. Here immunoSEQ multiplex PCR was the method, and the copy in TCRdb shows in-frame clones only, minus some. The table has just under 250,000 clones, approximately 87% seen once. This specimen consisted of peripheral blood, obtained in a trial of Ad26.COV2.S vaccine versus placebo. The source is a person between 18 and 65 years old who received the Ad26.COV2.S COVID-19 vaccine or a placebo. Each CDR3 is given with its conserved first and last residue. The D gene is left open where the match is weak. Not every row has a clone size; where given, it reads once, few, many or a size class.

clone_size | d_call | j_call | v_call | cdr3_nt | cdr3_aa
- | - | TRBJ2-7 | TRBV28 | TGTGCCAGCAGCTCCAGGGGGGTTGGGTACTTC | CASSSRGVGYF
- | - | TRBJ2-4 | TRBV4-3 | TGCGCCAGCAGCCAAGATGGCCGAGGGAGTCAAAACATTCAGTACTTC | CASSQDGRGSQNIQYF
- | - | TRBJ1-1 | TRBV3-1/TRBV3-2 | TGTGCCAGCAGCCAAGATCCTAGACAGCCGAACACTGAAGCTTTCTTT | CASSQDPRQPNTEAFF
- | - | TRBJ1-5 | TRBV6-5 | TGTGCCACCTCCCCCTCGATGTGGCCCCAGCATTTT | CATSPSMWPQHF
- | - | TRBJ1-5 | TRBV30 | TGTGCCTGGGGCCACGGGGGCAGTCAGCCCCAGCATTTT | CAWGHGGSQPQHF
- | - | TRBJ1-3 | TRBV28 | TGTGCCAGCAGCGAAACCGGGGGAAACACCATATATTTT | CASSETGGNTIYF
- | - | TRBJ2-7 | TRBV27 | TGTGCCAGCAGTGCCTGGGATCAGCCCTACGAGCAGTACTTC | CASSAWDQPYEQYF
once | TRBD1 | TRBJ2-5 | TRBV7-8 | TGTGCCAGCAGCACACAGGGGGTGAAAGAGACCCAGTACTTC | CASSTQGVKETQYF
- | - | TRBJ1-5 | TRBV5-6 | TGTGCCAGCAGCTTCGGCACGTATAGCAATCAGCCCCAGCATTTT | CASSFGTYSNQPQHF
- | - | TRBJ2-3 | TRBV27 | TGTGCCAGCAGTTTACAGGGGTTTAGCACAGATACGCAGTATTTT | CASSLQGFSTDTQYF
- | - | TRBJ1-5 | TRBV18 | TGTGCCAGCTCAACGAGTTTGGGGGTGGATCAGCCCCAGCATTTT | CASSTSLGVDQPQHF
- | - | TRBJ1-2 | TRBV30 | TGTGCCTGGAGGGGCAGGCCCCTCAACTATGGCTACACCTTC | CAWRGRPLNYGYTF
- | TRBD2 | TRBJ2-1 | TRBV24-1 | TGTGCCACCAGTGACTCGAACGCTAGCGGGAACAATGAGCAGTTCTTC | CATSDSNASGNNEQFF
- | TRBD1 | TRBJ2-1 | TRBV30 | TGTGCCGGGCATCATTCCGGGACAGAGTTCTTC | CAGHHSGTEFF
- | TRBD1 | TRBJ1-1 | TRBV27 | TGTGCCAGCAGTACTATAGGGGGACAGGGGGCAGGGAACACTGAAGCTTTCTTT | CASSTIGGQGAGNTEAFF
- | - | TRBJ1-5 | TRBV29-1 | TGCAGCGCCCGGGACGGAGGCAATCAGCCCCAGCATTTT | CSARDGGNQPQHF
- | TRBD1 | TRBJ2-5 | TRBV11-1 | TGTGCCAGCAGCTCTTCCTTGGACAGGGGACAAGAGACCCAGTACTTC | CASSSSLDRGQETQYF
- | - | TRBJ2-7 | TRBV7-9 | TGTGCCAGCAGCTTACTGGAGCATGGCATCTACGAGCAGTACTTC | CASSLLEHGIYEQYF
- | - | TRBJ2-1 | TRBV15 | TGTGCCACCAGCAGAGATTCTATAAGCTCCTACAATGAGCAGTTCTTC | CATSRDSISSYNEQFF
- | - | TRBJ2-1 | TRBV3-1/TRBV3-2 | TGTGCCAGCAGCCCCTTGGTGGAATCCTCCTACAATGAGCAGTTCTTC | CASSPLVESSYNEQFF
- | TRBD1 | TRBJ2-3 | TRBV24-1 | TGTGCCACCCAGGGGGCCCCAGATACGCAGTATTTT | CATQGAPDTQYF
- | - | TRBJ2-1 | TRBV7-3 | TGTGCCAGCAGCCCCCTAGCGACTAGCTCCTACAATGAGCAGTTCTTC | CASSPLATSSYNEQFF
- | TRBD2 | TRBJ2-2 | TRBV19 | TGTGCCAGTAGTGGGACTAGCGGGAGTATCGTCACCGGGGAGCTGTTTTTT | CASSGTSGSIVTGELFF
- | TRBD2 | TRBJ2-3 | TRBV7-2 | TGTGCCAGCAGCTTTACTCCGGGACTAGCGGCCGATACGCAGTATTTT | CASSFTPGLAADTQYF
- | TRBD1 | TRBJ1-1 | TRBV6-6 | TGTGCCAGTAGGGGACAGCGTCGCACTGAAGCTTTCTTT | CASRGQRRTEAFF
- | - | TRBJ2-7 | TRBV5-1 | TGCGCCAGCAGCTTGGAAGCACTCTACGAGCAGTACTTC | CASSLEALYEQYF
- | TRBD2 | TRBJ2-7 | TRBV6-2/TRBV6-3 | TGTGCCAGCAGCGTGGCCGTGGCGGGAGTATCAAAAGACGAGCAGTACTTC | CASSVAVAGVSKDEQYF
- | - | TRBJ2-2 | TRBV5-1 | TGCGCCAGCAGCTTGAGCTTAGGACGGGGGACCGGGGAGCTGTTTTTT | CASSLSLGRGTGELFF
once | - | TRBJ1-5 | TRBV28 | TGTGCCAGTCTCGGGCCGGGGGGGCCATGGCAGCCCCAGCATTTT | CASLGPGGPWQPQHF
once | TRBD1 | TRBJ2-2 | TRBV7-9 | TGTGCCAGCAGCCGGATTCGACAGGGGAGAAACGGGGAGCTGTTTTTT | CASSRIRQGRNGELFF
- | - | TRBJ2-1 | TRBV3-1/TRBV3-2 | TGTGCCAGCAGCCCCCGTCAACTAGGAATCTTC | CASSPRQLGIF
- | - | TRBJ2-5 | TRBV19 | TGTGCCAGTAATAAGCAAGGGGAGGAGACCCAGTACTTC | CASNKQGEETQYF
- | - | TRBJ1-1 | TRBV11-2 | TGTGCCAGCACCTACGGGATCACTGAAGCTTTCTTT | CASTYGITEAFF
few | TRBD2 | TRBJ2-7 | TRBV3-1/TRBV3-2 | TGTGCCAGCAGCCTCATCCCCGGACTAGCGAGGGTATCCGAGCAGTACTTC | CASSLIPGLARVSEQYF
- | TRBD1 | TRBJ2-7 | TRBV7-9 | TGTGCCAGCAGCCTTGGGACAGGTAGCTCCTACGAGCAGTACTTC | CASSLGTGSSYEQYF
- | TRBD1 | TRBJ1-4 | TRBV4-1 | TGCGCCAGCAGCCTCGGCAGGGGGGACACTAATGAAAAACTGTTTTTT | CASSLGRGDTNEKLFF
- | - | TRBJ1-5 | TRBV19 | TGTGCCAGTAGTATAATTTCGCAGGGTGGACAGCCCCAGCATTTT | CASSIISQGGQPQHF
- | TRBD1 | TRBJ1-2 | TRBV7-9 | TGTGCCAGCAACGACGACAGGGCCCATGGCTACACCTTC | CASNDDRAHGYTF
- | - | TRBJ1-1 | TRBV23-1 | TGCGCCAGCAAACTCGGGACCGTAGTCGAGGCTTTCTTT | CASKLGTVVEAFF
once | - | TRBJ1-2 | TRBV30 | TGTGCCTGGAGTGTACGTGGGTGGGGTTGGGGCTACACCTTC | CAWSVRGWGWGYTF
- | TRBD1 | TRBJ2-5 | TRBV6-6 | TGTGCCAGCAGCCCCCAGACAGGGGGCGGTGGAGAGACCCAGTACTTC | CASSPQTGGGGETQYF
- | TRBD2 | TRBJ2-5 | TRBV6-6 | TGTGCCAGCTACCCGTCCCATGGGGGAGGGGAGACCCAGTACTTC | CASYPSHGGGETQYF
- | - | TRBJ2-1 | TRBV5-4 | TGTGCCAGCAGCTTGGCTGGCCCCAGCTACAATGAGCAGTTCTTC | CASSLAGPSYNEQFF
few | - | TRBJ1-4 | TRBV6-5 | TGTGCCAGCAGTTACGGGGGGGCGACTGATGAAAAACTGTTTTTT | CASSYGGATDEKLFF
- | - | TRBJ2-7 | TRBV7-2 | TGTGCCAGCAGCTTAGACAGGGATTACGCTGGGGTTTTTGGGGAGCAGTACTTC | CASSLDRDYAGVFGEQYF
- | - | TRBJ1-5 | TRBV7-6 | TGTGCCAGCAGCTTAGAGGGGGGCCCGGAGTCGGGTTATAGCAATCAGCCCCAGCATTTT | CASSLEGGPESGYSNQPQHF
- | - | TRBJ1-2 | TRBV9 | TGTGCCAGCAGCGCCCCGTATGGCTACACCTTC | CASSAPYGYTF
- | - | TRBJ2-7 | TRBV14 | TGTGCCAGCAGCAGAATGCAGGGGCCCTCCTACGAGCAGTACTTC | CASSRMQGPSYEQYF
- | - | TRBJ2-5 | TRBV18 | TGTGCCAGCTCACCCCCGGCTCAAGGGGCCGTCGGGACCCAGTACTTC | CASSPPAQGAVGTQYF
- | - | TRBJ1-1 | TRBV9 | TGTGCCAGCAGCGAAGGACTCCAAGGGAACGGAGCGAACACTGAAGCTTTCTTT | CASSEGLQGNGANTEAFF
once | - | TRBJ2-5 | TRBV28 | TGTGCCAGCAGTCCTCGATTGGGGGAGACCCAGTACTTC | CASSPRLGETQYF
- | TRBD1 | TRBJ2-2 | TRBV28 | TGTGCCAGCAGTCTCAACAGGGGTGGGACCGGGGAGCTGTTTTTT | CASSLNRGGTGELFF
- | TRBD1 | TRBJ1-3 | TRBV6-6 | TGTGCCAGCAGTTACGGGACAGGGGGCTCTGGAAACACCATATATTTT | CASSYGTGGSGNTIYF
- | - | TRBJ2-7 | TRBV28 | TGTGCCAGCAGTTTAAGCAGGGGCGGTAGCGAGCAGTACTTC | CASSLSRGGSEQYF
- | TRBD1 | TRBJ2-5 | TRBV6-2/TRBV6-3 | TGTGCCAGCAGCTGGACAGGGAAAGAGACCCAGTACTTC | CASSWTGKETQYF